The clone carrying this TCR beta chain was seen a few times. Its antigen is undetermined. This specimen comes from a study of beta chain features in type 1 diabetes. The study, taken as a whole, reports: Shortening of TCRB CDR3s, moderate but significant, appeared in all four CD4+ subsets of Type 1 diabetes patients.

Investigators reverse transcribed all isolated RNA, so they sequenced expressed TCRB transcripts. Assay: immunoSEQ multiplex PCR; the TCRdb copy retains only in-frame clones and omits some. The data contain 450,000 to 600,000 clones, 25% to 35% of them seen just once; the ten biggest clones take up 0.065%. CD4+ naive, central memory, regulatory and stem cell-like memory cells were sorted via CD45RO/CCR7/CD25/CD127/CD95/CD27. Germline V CDR1 and CDR2: SQVTM, ANQGSEA. V was clipped by 8 bases and J by 4 bases, with 17 bases between them. The CDR3 is made up of 13 amino acids. Sequenced sample: naive CD4+ T cells from blood. This clonotype was sampled from a man aged 18 to 29 in good health. This chain uses TRBV29-1 with TRBJ2-5, with D tentatively TRBD1 (6 bases). This chain's CDR3 is CSHARGIGETQYF. CDR3 bases: TGCAGCCATGCCAGGGGTATTGGAGAGACCCAGTACTTC.